This is a list of T cell receptor beta chains from one sample in a study of blood T cell repertoires in COVID-19. The repertoire was sequenced with immunoSEQ multiplex PCR; TCRdb's copy has only in-frame clones and lacks some. The sample records some 250,000 clones, around 90% being singletons. The sequenced sample was peripheral blood. These receptors were obtained from a human donor in a cohort sampled during active COVID-19. CDR3s include the opening cysteine and the closing phenylalanine or tryptophan. Fields, in order: clone size, J gene, V gene, D gene, CDR3 DNA, CDR3 protein. The D gene is left open where the match is weak. Clone size, where shown, is once, few, many, or a class for clones that have expanded.

clone_size: NA
j_call: TRBJ2-7
v_call: TRBV27
d_call: TRBD2
cdr3_nt: TGTGCCAGCAGTTTGCTAGCGGAGGACTACGAGCAGTACTTC
cdr3_aa: CASSLLAEDYEQYF

clone_size: NA
j_call: TRBJ2-7
v_call: TRBV5-1
d_call: NA
cdr3_nt: TGCGCCAGCACGGACAGCTCCTACGAGCAGTACTTC
cdr3_aa: CASTDSSYEQYF

clone_size: NA
j_call: TRBJ1-1
v_call: TRBV19
d_call: NA
cdr3_nt: TGTGCCGGTACATCTGAGGGATGGTGGACTGAAGCTTTCTTT
cdr3_aa: CAGTSEGWWTEAFF

clone_size: once
j_call: TRBJ1-2
v_call: TRBV3-1/TRBV3-2
d_call: NA
cdr3_nt: TGTGCCAGCAGCCAAGAGGGCAAGTTCAATAACTATGGCTACACCTTC
cdr3_aa: CASSQEGKFNNYGYTF

clone_size: NA
j_call: TRBJ1-3
v_call: TRBV15
d_call: NA
cdr3_nt: TGTGCCACCAGCAGAGGGGGGGCTGGAAACACCATATATTTT
cdr3_aa: CATSRGGAGNTIYF

clone_size: NA
j_call: TRBJ2-7
v_call: TRBV9
d_call: TRBD1
cdr3_nt: TGTGCCAGCAGCGTACCGAAAGACAGGGATCAACAGGTCGCCTACGAGCAGTACTTC
cdr3_aa: CASSVPKDRDQQVAYEQYF

clone_size: NA
j_call: TRBJ1-1
v_call: TRBV5-6
d_call: NA
cdr3_nt: TGTGCCAGCAGCTTGGACAGGGTGGGGGTAACTTTCTTT
cdr3_aa: CASSLDRVGVTFF

clone_size: NA
j_call: TRBJ1-1
v_call: TRBV6-2/TRBV6-3
d_call: NA
cdr3_nt: TGTGCCAGCAGCCGCCCCCCAGGACAGACCTACGACTCTGAAGCTTTCTTT
cdr3_aa: CASSRPPGQTYDSEAFF

clone_size: NA
j_call: TRBJ2-4
v_call: TRBV28
d_call: NA
cdr3_nt: TGTGCCAGCAGGGAACGACCGGCGGGAAACATTCAGTACTTC
cdr3_aa: CASRERPAGNIQYF

clone_size: NA
j_call: TRBJ2-1
v_call: TRBV24-1
d_call: NA
cdr3_nt: TGTGCCACCAGTGACGGGGATGGCTCCTACAATGAGCAGTTCTTC
cdr3_aa: CATSDGDGSYNEQFF

clone_size: NA
j_call: TRBJ2-7
v_call: TRBV9
d_call: NA
cdr3_nt: TGTGCCAGCAGCGTCGAAACAGGCCCCCTACAGGAGCAGTACTTC
cdr3_aa: CASSVETGPLQEQYF

clone_size: NA
j_call: TRBJ1-1
v_call: TRBV27
d_call: NA
cdr3_nt: TGTGCCAGCAGTCTGACCAGAGCTGGCCGGGGGGATAAAGCTTTCTTT
cdr3_aa: CASSLTRAGRGDKAFF

clone_size: NA
j_call: TRBJ2-5
v_call: TRBV6-6
d_call: TRBD2
cdr3_nt: TGTGCCAGCAGTTACACTAGCGGCCTAAGAGAGACCCAGTACTTC
cdr3_aa: CASSYTSGLRETQYF

clone_size: NA
j_call: TRBJ1-5
v_call: TRBV25-1
d_call: NA
cdr3_nt: TGTGCCAGCAGTGCAGGGAGCAATCAGCCCCAGCATTTT
cdr3_aa: CASSAGSNQPQHF

clone_size: few
j_call: TRBJ1-2
v_call: TRBV28
d_call: NA
cdr3_nt: TGTGCCAGCAGCTACGTGGACGGGGGTTATGGCTACACCTTC
cdr3_aa: CASSYVDGGYGYTF

clone_size: NA
j_call: TRBJ1-2
v_call: TRBV18
d_call: NA
cdr3_nt: TGTGCCAGCTCACCACAGACAGGAGGTGGCTACACCTTC
cdr3_aa: CASSPQTGGGYTF

clone_size: NA
j_call: TRBJ2-2
v_call: TRBV9
d_call: NA
cdr3_nt: TGTGCCAGCAGCTCCAGGGGGGCCGCCGGGGAGCTGTTTTTT
cdr3_aa: CASSSRGAAGELFF

clone_size: few
j_call: TRBJ2-7
v_call: TRBV7-2
d_call: NA
cdr3_nt: TGTGCCAGCAGCCTTACCTACGAGCAGTACTTC
cdr3_aa: CASSLTYEQYF

clone_size: NA
j_call: TRBJ1-5
v_call: TRBV6-5
d_call: NA
cdr3_nt: TGTGCCAGCAGTTCCCGGGGTCAGCCCCAGCATTTT
cdr3_aa: CASSSRGQPQHF

clone_size: NA
j_call: TRBJ2-7
v_call: TRBV30
d_call: TRBD2
cdr3_nt: TGTGCCTGGAGTCGACTAGCGGGGGCCCCCTACGAGCAGTACTTC
cdr3_aa: CAWSRLAGAPYEQYF

clone_size: NA
j_call: TRBJ2-1
v_call: TRBV24-1
d_call: NA
cdr3_nt: TGTGCCACCAGCCAGGGTTTTGAGCAGTTCTTC
cdr3_aa: CATSQGFEQFF

clone_size: NA
j_call: TRBJ2-7
v_call: TRBV9
d_call: TRBD2
cdr3_nt: TGTGCCAGCAGCGTAGATGGCGGGAGAACCTACGAGCAGTACTTC
cdr3_aa: CASSVDGGRTYEQYF

clone_size: few
j_call: TRBJ1-5
v_call: TRBV6-5
d_call: NA
cdr3_nt: TGTGCCAGCAGTTACCTAGCGGGTCAGCCCCAGCATTTT
cdr3_aa: CASSYLAGQPQHF

clone_size: NA
j_call: TRBJ2-7
v_call: TRBV28
d_call: NA
cdr3_nt: TGTGCCAGCAAGCCGGGAGCGACGTCCTACGAGCAGTACTTC
cdr3_aa: CASKPGATSYEQYF

clone_size: NA
j_call: TRBJ2-7
v_call: TRBV5-6
d_call: TRBD2
cdr3_nt: TGTGCCAGCAGCTTGGCGTGGGGCCGGGGGGGCCACTCCTACGAGCAGTACTTC
cdr3_aa: CASSLAWGRGGHSYEQYF

clone_size: few
j_call: TRBJ1-1
v_call: TRBV7-9
d_call: TRBD1
cdr3_nt: TGTGCCAGCAGCCCTAGGACAGGGATGGACACTGAAGCTTTCTTT
cdr3_aa: CASSPRTGMDTEAFF

clone_size: NA
j_call: TRBJ1-6
v_call: TRBV7-2
d_call: NA
cdr3_nt: TGTGCCAGCAGCCCCCGGGGGGGATCCTATAATTCACCCCTCCACTTT
cdr3_aa: CASSPRGGSYNSPLHF

clone_size: NA
j_call: TRBJ2-3
v_call: TRBV5-8
d_call: TRBD1
cdr3_nt: TGTGCCAGCAGCTCAGGGACAGGGGAGACCACAGATACGCAGTATTTT
cdr3_aa: CASSSGTGETTDTQYF

clone_size: once
j_call: TRBJ2-1
v_call: TRBV3-1/TRBV3-2
d_call: TRBD1
cdr3_nt: TGTGCCAGCAGCCAACCGTGGGGGACAGTCAATGAGCAGTTCTTC
cdr3_aa: CASSQPWGTVNEQFF

clone_size: NA
j_call: TRBJ2-1
v_call: TRBV20-1
d_call: TRBD2
cdr3_nt: TGCAGTGCTAGTTTACGCGGGAGGGTAAATGAGCAGTTCTTC
cdr3_aa: CSASLRGRVNEQFF

clone_size: NA
j_call: TRBJ2-1
v_call: TRBV3-1/TRBV3-2
d_call: NA
cdr3_nt: TGTGCCAGCAGCCAAGGGGAGGTTTACAATGAGCAGTTCTTC
cdr3_aa: CASSQGEVYNEQFF

clone_size: NA
j_call: TRBJ2-1
v_call: TRBV15
d_call: NA
cdr3_nt: TGTGCCACCAGCAGAGATACGCTAGACCCCTACAATGAGCAGTTCTTC
cdr3_aa: CATSRDTLDPYNEQFF

clone_size: NA
j_call: TRBJ2-6
v_call: TRBV5-1
d_call: NA
cdr3_nt: TGCGCCAGCAGCCTTCAGCAGGGGAGCCTCTCTGGGGCCAACGTCCTGACTTTC
cdr3_aa: CASSLQQGSLSGANVLTF